A single sample is the source of the 21 T cell receptor beta chains below, sequenced in a study of neurological immune-mediated disorders. TCRdb itself ran the 5' RACE reads through MiXCR, one entry per CDR3 protein. This sample carries over 40,000 distinct CDR3 sequences, about 6% of them seen once, and the ten largest clones take 0.55% to 0.6%. Sequencing was done on a sample of CD4+ T cells from blood. The receptors originated from a woman aged 40 to 50 in good health.

The chain employs TRBV13 and TRBJ1-1; D unresolved. Germline V CDR1 and CDR2: PRHDT, FYEKMQ (reference sequence). The CDR3 spans 11 residues. V dropped 4 bases and J dropped 3 bases, with 3 bases sitting between them. This CDR3 reads CASSWDTEAFF. The CDR3 DNA reads as TGTGCCAGCAGCTGGGACACTGAAGCTTTCTTT.

This clonotype was detected many times. The chain couples TRBV7-3 to TRBJ1-2; 8 positions match TRBD1. V shed 5 bases, J shed 6 bases, and the junction held 8 bases outside the gene matches. Per the germline V gene, CDR1 is SGHTA and CDR2 is FQGTGA. This CDR3 contains 14 residues. The chain's CDR3 is CASSPGQGVHGYTF. CDR3 DNA sequence: TGTGCCAGCAGCCCCGGACAGGGAGTACATGGCTACACCTTC.

This clonotype has ten or more counts. In DNA form, the CDR3 reads TGTGCCAGCAGTTCGGGCCCGGCCACTGAAGCTTTCTTT. As protein: CASSSGPATEAFF. V and J are TRBV6-2 or TRBV6-3 and TRBJ1-1; no definite D call. V lost 4 bases to trimming and J lost 4 bases, with 10 bases between them. Germline V gene data show CDR1 as MNHEY and CDR2 as SVGEGT. The CDR3 sequence is 13 residues long.

This clonotype appeared many times. The chain links TRBV20-1 to TRBJ2-5; D possibly uses TRBD1 or TRBD2 (5 bases each). Between the trimmed V and J ends, which lost 3 bases and 3 bases, there was a span of 14 bases. The CDR3 contains 14 residues. The germline V gene encodes CDR1 DFQATT and CDR2 SNEGSKA (reference sequence). For the CDR3, the DNA is TGCAGTGCTAGGGGTTACGGGGCGAAAGAGACCCAGTACTTC. Amino acids: CSARGYGAKETQYF.

The sample holds many counts of this clonotype. At one boundary the junction diverges from the germline segment, which might be a read error. The V gene is TRBV7-7, the J gene TRBJ2-2; TRBD2 might be the D (6 bases). This CDR3 comprises 16 residues. Germline-derived CDR1 and CDR2 are SSHAT and FNYEAQ (reference sequence). The CDR3 sequence is CASSLAASANTGELFF. The CDR3 bases are TGTGCTAGCAGCTTAGCGGCTAGCGCGAACACCGGGGAGCTGTTTTTT.

This clonotype came up many times. The V gene is TRBV5-4, the J gene TRBJ1-4; no firm D call. With 0 bases removed from V and 4 bases from J, the gap between germline ends came to 7 bases. The CDR3 extends over 14 amino acids. The germline V gene encodes CDR1 SGHNT and CDR2 YYREEE (reference sequence). The CDR3 loop is CASSLAGSNEKLFF. In DNA form, the CDR3 reads TGTGCCAGCAGCTTGGCAGGTAGTAATGAAAAACTGTTTTTT.

This clonotype was found many times. J is TRBJ2-1 and V is TRBV7-8, with 7 bases fitting TRBD2. V lost 0 bases and J lost 6; bases outside the gene matches: 5. The CDR3 runs to 15 residues. CDR1 SGHVS and CDR2 FQNEAQ come from the germline V gene. Here the CDR3 reads CASSLAGGKVNEQFF. The CDR3 DNA sequence: TGTGCCAGCAGCTTAGCGGGAGGGAAAGTCAATGAGCAGTTCTTC.

This clonotype was observed at least ten times. The chain is built from TRBV5-4 and TRBJ2-4, with 7 bases fitting TRBD1. Germline CDR1 is SGHNT and CDR2 is YYREEE (reference sequence). Trimming took 0 bases from V and 15 from J; bases not matched to a gene: 12. The CDR3 consists of 14 residues. CDR3 sequence reads: CASSLDPDRRMMYF. CDR3 sequence (DNA): TGTGCCAGCAGCTTGGACCCGGACAGGAGAATGATGTACTTC.

By proportion, this clonotype is medium-sized. The chain combines TRBV4-1 with TRBJ2-7; D perhaps matches TRBD1 (5 bases). Trimming removed 0 bases at V and 3 bases at J, with 6 bases between. The CDR3 is 13 amino acids. The germline gives CDR1 MGHRA, CDR2 YSYEKL. CDR3: CASSQDQGYEQYF. Written as DNA, the CDR3 is TGCGCCAGCAGCCAAGATCAGGGCTACGAGCAGTACTTC.

This clonotype has ten or more counts. The chain employs TRBV5-1 and TRBJ2-2, with TRBD1 identical over 9 bases. Germline V gene data show CDR1 as SGHRS and CDR2 as YFSETQ. With V trimmed by 0 bases and J by 3 bases, 6 bases remained unmatched. This CDR3 spans 17 amino acids. For the CDR3, the DNA is TGCGCCAGCAGCTTGGAACCGGGACAGGGAGACACCGGGGAGCTGTTTTTT. Translating gives CASSLEPGQGDTGELFF.

Ten or more counts support this clonotype. The chain joins TRBV10-2 to TRBJ2-4; D might be TRBD2 (6 bases). The CDR3 contains 14 residues. The ends were cut back, 6 bases at V and 4 bases at J, with 13 bases in the middle. Germline CDR1 and CDR2: WSHSY and SAAADI. The CDR3 protein is CASSGGGVKNIQYF. The CDR3 DNA is TGCGCCAGCAGCGGTGGCGGGGTAAAAAACATTCAGTACTTC.

This clonotype showed up many times. The chain combines TRBV6-6 with TRBJ2-1; 8 bases match TRBD2. V was pared by 4 bases and J by 8 bases, with 7 bases of the junction left unmatched. Germline CDR1 is MNHNY and CDR2 is SVGAGI (reference sequence). There are 14 residues in the CDR3. For the CDR3, the DNA is TGTGCCAGCAGTTCCCGGGAGGGCGGAGATGAGCAGTTCTTC. This encodes CASSSREGGDEQFF.

At least ten counts were recorded for this clonotype. The chain joins TRBV6-2 or TRBV6-3 to TRBJ1-6; 7 positions match TRBD1. Germline values: CDR1 MNHEY, CDR2 SVGEGT. The CDR3 is 16 amino acids. Trimming at V came to 6 bases and at J to 2 bases, leaving 7 bases not matched to a gene. The CDR3 coding sequence is TGTGCCAGCAGCCTCGAACAGGGGACCTATAATTCACCCCTCCACTTT. This sequence encodes CASSLEQGTYNSPLHF.

This clonotype has a count of ten or more. The chain recombines TRBV7-2 with TRBJ2-1; TRBD2 might be the D (6 bases). This CDR3 has 14 amino acids. Between the trimmed V and J ends, which lost 1 base and 12 bases, there was a span of 16 bases. Germline assignment: CDR1 SGHTA and CDR2 FQGNSA. Here the CDR3 reads CASSLDRLARGQFF. The CDR3 nucleotides read TGTGCCAGCAGCTTAGATAGGCTAGCGCGGGGGCAGTTCTTC.

This clonotype was recorded many times. The genes are TRBV29-1 and TRBJ2-1; a weak D match, TRBD2 (7 bases). The CDR3 runs to 15 residues. CDR1 and CDR2 (germline): SQVTM, ANQGSEA. V was pared by 7 bases and J by 5 bases, with 21 bases between. CDR3 nucleotides: TGCAGCGCCGATGACGGCGGGGGCGTCAACAATGAGCAGTTCTTC. Translating gives CSADDGGGVNNEQFF.

This clonotype appeared many times. CDR3 sequence reads: CSVPGLVVNEQFF. The CDR3, as DNA: TGCAGTGTTCCGGGACTAGTAGTCAATGAGCAGTTCTTC. This sequence joins TRBV20-1 and TRBJ2-1; 8 nucleotides align to TRBD2. The CDR3 runs to 13 residues. Per germline, CDR1 DFQATT and CDR2 SNEGSKA (reference sequence). The junction had 8 bases not matched to a gene; V was cut back by 7 bases and J by 6 bases.

This clonotype was seen repeatedly, ten times or more. The rearrangement uses TRBV10-3 and TRBJ2-5; D is possibly TRBD1 (6 bases). The CDR3 spans 15 residues. V lost 6 bases and J lost 3, with 17 bases in between. Germline V gene sequence: CDR1 ENHRY, CDR2 SYGVKD. In nucleotides, the CDR3 is TGTGCCATCAGCACTGACGATCAGGGGAAAGAGACCCAGTACTTC. Translation: CAISTDDQGKETQYF.

This clonotype was observed at least ten times. This chain uses TRBV6-1 with TRBJ2-3, with 7 bases aligning to TRBD1. CDR1 and CDR2 (germline): MNHNS, SASEGT. V dropped 8 bases and J dropped 4; count of bases not matched to a gene: 3. This CDR3 is 12 amino acids long. The CDR3, as DNA: TGTGCCAGCTCCCAGGGGGCAGATACGCAGTATTTT. Its protein is CASSQGADTQYF.

This clonotype was recorded many times. V is TRBV28 and J is TRBJ1-2; D unclear. This CDR3 has 14 residues. V lost 0 bases and J lost 4, with 9 bases in between. Per the germline V gene, CDR1 is MDHEN and CDR2 is SYDVKM. This chain's CDR3 is CASSLWAGSYGYTF. CDR3 coding DNA: TGTGCCAGCAGTTTATGGGCCGGGAGCTATGGCTACACCTTC.

This clonotype was recorded at least ten times. The CDR3 nucleotides are TGTGCCAGCAGCTTCGGGGCCCGAGACTACGAGCAGTACTTC. Translating it yields CASSFGARDYEQYF. This rearrangement joins TRBV7-2 to TRBJ2-7; D tentatively fits TRBD1 or TRBD2 (5 bases each). CDR3 length: 14 amino acids. Trimming cost V 3 bases and J 3 bases, with 12 bases left between them. CDR1 and CDR2 from the germline V gene are SGHTA and FQGNSA.

In its sample, this clonotype was seen many times. The chain employs TRBV27 and TRBJ2-5, with 8 bases lining up with TRBD2. This CDR3 comprises 15 residues. Germline lookup yields CDR1 MNHEY and CDR2 SMNVEV (reference sequence). V lost 8 bases and J lost 2; bases outside the gene matches: 10. In DNA, the CDR3 is TGTGCCAGCGGACGACGGGGGGGCCTGCAAGAGACCCAGTACTTC. It encodes CASGRRGGLQETQYF.